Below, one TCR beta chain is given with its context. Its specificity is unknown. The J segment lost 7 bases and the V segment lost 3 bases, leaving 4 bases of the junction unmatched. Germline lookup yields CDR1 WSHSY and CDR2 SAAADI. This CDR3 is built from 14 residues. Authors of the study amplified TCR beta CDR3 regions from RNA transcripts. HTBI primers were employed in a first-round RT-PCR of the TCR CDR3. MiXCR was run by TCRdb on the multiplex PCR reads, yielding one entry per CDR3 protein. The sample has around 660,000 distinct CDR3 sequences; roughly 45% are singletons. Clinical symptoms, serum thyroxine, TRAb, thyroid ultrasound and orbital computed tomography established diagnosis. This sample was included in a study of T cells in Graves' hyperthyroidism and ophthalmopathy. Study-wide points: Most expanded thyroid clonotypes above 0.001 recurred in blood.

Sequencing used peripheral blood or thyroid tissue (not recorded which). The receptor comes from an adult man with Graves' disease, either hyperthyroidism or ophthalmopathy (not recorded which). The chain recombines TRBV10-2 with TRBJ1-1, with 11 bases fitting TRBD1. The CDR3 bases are TGCGCCAGCAGTGACGGACAGGGGGCTATTGAAGCTTTCTTT. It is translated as CASSDGQGAIEAFF.